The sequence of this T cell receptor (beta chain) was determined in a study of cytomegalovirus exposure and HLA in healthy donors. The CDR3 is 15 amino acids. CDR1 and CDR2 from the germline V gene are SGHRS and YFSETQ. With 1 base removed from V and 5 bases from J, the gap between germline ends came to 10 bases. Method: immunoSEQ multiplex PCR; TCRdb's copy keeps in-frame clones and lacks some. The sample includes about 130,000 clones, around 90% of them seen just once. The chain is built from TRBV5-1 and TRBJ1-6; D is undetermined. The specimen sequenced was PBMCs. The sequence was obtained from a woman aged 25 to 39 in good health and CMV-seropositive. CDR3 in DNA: TGCGCCAGCAGCTTGAGTGAGGGAAATAATTCACCCCTCCACTTT. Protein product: CASSLSEGNNSPLHF.